The clone carrying this TCR beta chain was observed a few times. Its antigen is unidentified. Use of 60 Vbeta and 13 Jbeta primers characterized the PCR. Assay used: immunoSEQ multiplex PCR; TCRdb lists only in-frame clones, some missing. Found here are some 110,000 clones, around a tenth of them singletons; the top ten hold 3% to 3.5%. V dropped 8 bases and J dropped 2; count of bases not matched to a gene: 6. The CDR3 runs to 14 residues. Germline lookup yields CDR1 SGHTA and CDR2 FQGNSA. This sample is part of a study of cytomegalovirus exposure and HLA in healthy donors. General study points: Presence/absence analyses assumed roughly uniform sequencing depth across donors.

Sequencing was performed on PBMCs. The chain carries TRBV7-2 and TRBJ2-3; the match to TRBD2 covers 8 bases. The TCR was taken from a man aged 30 to 45 in good health and CMV-seronegative. The CDR3 DNA reads as TGTGCCAGCGCAAGCGGGGGACCCACAGATACGCAGTATTTT. Amino acids: CASASGGPTDTQYF. Full variable domain (remainder filled in from reference TRBV7-2 and TRBJ2-3): GAGVSQSPSNKVTEKGKDVELRCDPISGHTALYWYRQSLGQGLEFLIYFQGNSAPDKSGLPSDRFSAERTGGSVSTLTIQRTQQEDSAVYLCASASGGPTDTQYFGPGTRLTVL.